One sample yielded the 9 T cell receptor beta chains listed below, sequenced in a study of T cell responses to AZD1222 COVID-19 vaccine. Assay used: immunoSEQ multiplex PCR; TCRdb lists only in-frame clones, some missing. The data show 240,000 or so clones, more than 80% seen once. The sequenced sample was peripheral blood, obtained on day 0 of AZD1222 vaccination. The receptor source for this set is an adult in good health.

The chain carries TRBV10-3 and TRBJ2-1; 11 nucleotides line up with TRBD2. Unmatched junction bases numbered 2, after V lost 4 bases and J lost 3 bases. Germline V gene lookup returns CDR1 ENHRY and CDR2 SYGVKD. CDR3 length: 15 amino acids. DNA of the CDR3: TGTGCCATCAGTGGGGGACTAGCGGACTACAATGAGCAGTTCTTC. Amino acid sequence: CAISGGLADYNEQFF.

This clone was counted once. The chain carries TRBV10-3 and TRBJ1-5; 7 bases agree with TRBD1. V trimming: 3 bases; J trimming: 4 bases; junction bases outside the gene matches: 6. In germline, CDR1 is ENHRY, CDR2 SYGVKD. The CDR3 contains 15 residues. CDR3 protein: CAISDGPTGNQPQHF. The CDR3, as DNA: TGTGCCATCAGTGACGGTCCGACAGGGAATCAGCCCCAGCATTTT.

The chain joins TRBV5-8 to TRBJ2-1; no reliable D call. The CDR3 loop spans 11 amino acids. From germline, CDR1 is SGHTS and CDR2 YDEGEE. V gave up 4 bases and J gave up 8 bases, with 7 bases separating them. CDR3 loop: CASSPLYEQFF. In nucleotides, the CDR3 is TGTGCCAGCAGCCCCCTGTATGAGCAGTTCTTC. Drawing the rest from reference TRBV5-8 and TRBJ2-1, the complete variable domain is EAGVTQSPTHLIKTRGQQATLRCSPISGHTSVYWYQQALGLGLQFLLWYDEGEERNRGNFPPRFSGRQFPNYSSELNVNALELEDSALYLCASSPLYEQFFGPGTRLTVL.

The chain couples TRBV7-9 to TRBJ2-4; either TRBD1 or TRBD2 may fit D (6 bases each). Germline CDR1 SEHNR, CDR2 FQNEAQ (reference sequence). The V gene lost 4 bases and the J gene lost 7 bases, with 14 bases spanning the gap. The CDR3 contains 14 residues. The CDR3 here is CASSSPMGGNIQYF. The DNA for the CDR3 is TGTGCCAGCAGCTCCCCCATGGGGGGCAACATTCAGTACTTC. The full variable domain, with the rest looked up from reference TRBV7-9 and TRBJ2-4, is DTGVSQNPRHKITKRGQNVTFRCDPISEHNRLYWYRQTLGQGPEFLTYFQNEAQLEKSRLLSDRFSAERPKGSFSTLEIQRTEQGDSAMYLCASSSPMGGNIQYFGAGTRLSVL.

The V and J genes are TRBV5-6 and TRBJ2-2, with D possibly being TRBD1 (8 bases). There are 16 residues in the CDR3. Germline values: CDR1 SGHDT, CDR2 YYEEEE. V dropped 5 bases and J dropped 4 bases, with 18 bases sitting between them. CDR3 DNA: TGTGCCAGCAGTTTGAACAGGGGGGGTATCACCGGGGAGCTGTTTTTT. Amino acid sequence: CASSLNRGGITGELFF.

The chain is built from TRBV19 and TRBJ1-5; no reliable D call. Germline CDR1 reads LNHDA; CDR2 reads SQIVND (reference sequence). The CDR3 length is 12 residues. Trimming cost V 1 base and J 7 bases, with 5 bases left between them. The CDR3 DNA follows: TGTGCCAGTAGTATAGTGAGACAGCCCCAGCATTTT. This translates into CASSIVRQPQHF.

The chain employs TRBV11-3 and TRBJ2-2, with unresolved D. Germline V lookup: CDR1 SGHNT, CDR2 YENEEA. Trimming pared 2 bases from V and 1 base from J, leaving 5 bases between. The CDR3 has 14 residues. For the CDR3, the DNA is TGTGCCAGCAGCTTACAATGGAACACCGGGGAGCTGTTTTTT. It translates to CASSLQWNTGELFF.

The CDR3: CASSLLAGGHGANVLTF. CDR3 DNA sequence: TGTGCCAGCAGCCTACTAGCGGGGGGGCACGGGGCCAACGTCCTGACTTTC. The chain couples TRBV5-5 to TRBJ2-6; 13 bases line up with TRBD2. Trimming took 4 bases from V and 4 from J; bases not matched to a gene: 5. In germline, CDR1 is SGHKS, CDR2 YYEKEE (reference sequence). The CDR3 is 17 residues long.

The chain is built from TRBV11-2 and TRBJ2-7, with TRBD1 identical over 7 bases. With 1 base clipped from V and 3 bases from J, the junction kept 6 bases outside the gene matches. The CDR3 extends over 15 amino acids. CDR1 and CDR2 (germline): SGHAT, FQNNGV. The CDR3: CASSLGQGLHYEQYF. CDR3 coding DNA: TGTGCCAGCAGCTTAGGACAGGGCCTCCACTACGAGCAGTACTTC.